These T cell receptor beta chains were read from a single sample in a study of cytomegalovirus exposure and HLA in healthy donors. Only in-frame clones appear in the TCRdb table, and some are missing; sequencing was by immunoSEQ multiplex PCR. The repertoire holds 100,000 or so clones, 78% seen once, with 5.6% in the top ten. The specimen was PBMCs. The receptors shown here come from a male donor in good health and CMV-seronegative. The CDR3 runs from the conserved cysteine through the conserved F or W.

j_call,v_call,cdr3_aa
TRBJ2-2,TRBV21-1,CASSKGNSDPNTGELFF
TRBJ2-1,TRBV9,CASSTRSTKRGYNEQFF
TRBJ2-5,TRBV11-1,CASSLVPGLRETQYF
TRBJ1-1,TRBV6-6,CASSYLGPNTEAFF
TRBJ2-3,TRBV11-3,CASSYRGLTDTQYF
TRBJ1-5,TRBV30,CAWSYDRGYSNQPQHF
TRBJ2-7,TRBV9,CASIPGSWEQYF
TRBJ2-5,TRBV7-9,CASSLRDTPPETQYF
TRBJ2-7,TRBV5-1,CASSTDRGLYEQYF
TRBJ1-5,TRBV25-1,CASSAAGRNQPQHF
TRBJ1-2,TRBV28,CASSKWDRDGYTF
TRBJ2-5,TRBV19,CASSSWGDSVSPPTETQYF
TRBJ1-2,TRBV30,CAVPTGQGNDYGYTF
TRBJ2-1,TRBV7-3,CASSLVTYNEQFF
TRBJ1-5,TRBV4-1,CASSPRQNSNQPQHF
TRBJ2-7,TRBV5-8,CASSLVAGPTYEQYF
TRBJ1-2,TRBV7-2,CASSFGEDNYGYTF
TRBJ2-1,TRBV30,CAWSVLSAEQFF
TRBJ1-4,TRBV7-9,CSSSPGTGGPNEKLFF
TRBJ1-2,TRBV19,CASSIQGANYGYTF
TRBJ1-1,TRBV2,CASSVGGSTEAFF
TRBJ1-5,TRBV19,CASSRGWGQGARDQPQHF
TRBJ2-7,TRBV27,CASSLSGDQGLEQYF
TRBJ2-3,TRBV4-1,CASSPILTGSTDTQYF
TRBJ2-7,TRBV7-8,CASSPWREAYEQYF
TRBJ2-7,TRBV6-1,CASSEAPRANYEQYF
TRBJ2-1,TRBV11-2,CASSLDREDEQFF
TRBJ2-1,TRBV14,CASSQVWEGNEQFF
TRBJ2-2,TRBV7-9,CASKGIGTWNTGELFF
TRBJ2-1,TRBV7-3,CASSLGQNNEQFF
TRBJ1-1,TRBV19,CASSILDRLNTEAFF
TRBJ1-2,TRBV5-6,CASSRGTGVFYGYTF
TRBJ2-3,TRBV19,CASSIAGGSTDTQYF
TRBJ2-3,TRBV11-2,CASRQNSASDTQYF
TRBJ2-7,TRBV5-1,CASSLDRSYEQYF
TRBJ1-2,TRBV7-9,CASSSFAGGNGYTF
TRBJ2-7,TRBV7-3,CASSLAAGGLAYEQYF
TRBJ2-3,TRBV6-5,CASSWRSVQDTQYF
TRBJ1-5,TRBV11-1,CASSLVPGHHSNQPQHF
TRBJ2-3,TRBV9,CASNPRQGTDTQYF
TRBJ1-2,TRBV19,CARKGQGGYTF
TRBJ2-6,TRBV5-1,CASSLPGGSGANVLTF
TRBJ2-7,TRBV6-5,CASGFGGTGSKEQYF
.,TRBV18,CASSPSTGGNEQYF
TRBJ2-5,TRBV4-1,CASSPRAPRETQYF
TRBJ2-1,TRBV18,CASSPTGGLASSYNEQFF